This T cell receptor beta chain comes out of a study of T cell responses to AZD1222 COVID-19 vaccine. TCRdb keeps only in-frame clones here, not all; method: immunoSEQ multiplex PCR. The sample comprises more than 150,000 clones, approximately 92% of which are singletons, and about 10% rests with the top ten. The CDR3 contains 13 residues. Per the germline V gene, CDR1 is MNHEY and CDR2 is SVGAGI. V was pared by 6 bases and J by 6 bases, with 14 bases between. V gene TRBV6-5 combines with J gene TRBJ1-2; D perhaps matches TRBD1 (6 bases). The receptor was isolated from an adult in good health. The sequencing here drew on peripheral blood, taken on day 0 of AZD1222 vaccination. In nucleotides, the CDR3 is TGTGCCAGCAGCACGTACAGGGACCATGGCTACACCTTC. This codes for CASSTYRDHGYTF.